This T cell receptor (beta chain) stems from a study of cytomegalovirus exposure and HLA in healthy donors. This clone was recorded once. Its cognate antigen is unknown. Study results and caveats: Association of a missense DCLRE1C variant with TCR beta V- and J-gene trimming was reported in a later analysis. Most subjects' HLA-A and HLA-B alleles were reportedly predicted from TCR beta sequences.

The V end was cut by 6 bases, the J end by 3 bases, with 14 bases between. The CDR3 has 15 residues. Germline CDR1 MNHEY, CDR2 SMNVEV (reference sequence). Use of 60 Vbeta and 13 Jbeta primers characterized the PCR. Libraries were prepared by immunoSEQ multiplex PCR; TCRdb keeps only in-frame clonotypes and omits some of them. Among 130,000 or so clones listed, over 60% were seen once. Sequencing was carried out using PBMCs. The gene calls are TRBV27 and TRBJ2-2, with D possibly TRBD1 on 6 matching bases. The clonotype comes from a male donor in good health and CMV-seropositive. The CDR3, as DNA: TGTGCCAGCAGGGCCGGGACAATCGACACCGGGGAGCTGTTTTTT. Protein: CASRAGTIDTGELFF.